The clone carrying this T cell receptor (beta chain) was recorded only once. The antigen is unknown. The record originates from a study of shared clonotypes between healthy human individuals. Several immunoSEQ plates held equal portions of the genomic DNA taken from each subset. Using immunoSEQ multiplex PCR, the repertoire was profiled, and TCRdb retains in-frame clones only, with some absent. The table includes 550,000 to 750,000 clones, about 90% detected once. Study-wide findings and caveats: Among donors, clonotype sharing was expected to be affected by sequencing depth. What naive subsets generally showed was a larger estimated richness than memory subsets showed.

CDR3 size: 15 residues. Germline lookup yields CDR1 SGHTA and CDR2 FQGTGA. Trimming shortened V by 4 bases and J by 0 bases, and 10 bases separated the two germline ends. CD45RO-negative CD8 cells positively selected for CCR7 made up the naive population, which excluded terminally differentiated effector memory CD45RA+ cells. The source is a man in his thirties or forties in good health. This sequence joins TRBV7-3 and TRBJ2-1; tentative D call: TRBD1 (5 bases). Sequenced input: naive CD8+ T cells sorted from blood. The CDR3 here is CASSSLDSSYNEQFF. CDR3 DNA sequence: TGTGCCAGCAGCTCGCTAGACAGCTCCTACAATGAGCAGTTCTTC.